This T cell receptor (beta chain) was retrieved from a study of cytomegalovirus exposure and HLA in healthy donors (dated by TCRdb to 2016 to 2017). Regarding the research as a whole: In an earlier analysis of under 600 of the donors, 276 Gb of sequence data and 100 million or so unique TCR beta sequences from 180 million or so T cells were reported. Alongside the repertoire data, information on donor age, sex, ethnicity and CMV serostatus was compiled. The study combined high-throughput TCR immunosequencing, statistical association of individual TCRs with disease status, and machine learning to predict cytomegalovirus infection status. The study was designed to test whether signatures of past pathogen exposure could be identified by cataloging public T cell receptors. HLA typing included class I and class II loci at four-digit resolution. On average, around 200,000 unique TCR beta nucleotide sequences were sequenced per donor among 398 genotyped donors of the cohort, with 15% to 20% of those sequences being non-productive. Among the roughly 400 genotyped donors, around 81% belonged to the genetic ancestry cluster associated with self-reported Caucasian donors. Roughly 5 DR-DQ haplotypes were handled as single units for association and clustering because linkage in the cohort was strong. A later genetic analysis took genome-wide SNP genotypes for 398 of the 666 donors and used that subset as a discovery cohort. Typing coverage differed by locus: A, B, C, DRB1 and DQB1 were typed in about 629-630 donors, DQA1 in 500 to 550, DPA1 in some 600, and DPB1 in around 440. All discovery cohort repertoires had been generated on a single sequencing platform. An early release that covered around 590 HLA-typed donors contained approximately 300 gigabases of sequencing data and around 85 million unique TCR sequences. To study patterns of TCR occurrence, a later analysis re-analyzed previously published TCR beta repertoires from around 700 donors and added high-resolution HLA genotyping. Along with the approximately 700-subject first cohort, a separate validation cohort of over a hundred different subjects was used. In the later analysis, no new phenotypic data were used to find candidate immune exposures; instead, reliance was placed on TCR beta sequences and their occurrence across donors. To decide whether each TCR beta V gene segment behaved as functional or pseudogenic, an earlier analysis of approximately 590 of the donors relied on high-throughput TCR beta sequencing. The T cell repertoires of 550 to 850 subjects were profiled by immunosequencing and related to cytomegalovirus serostatus. Overall results and qualifications from the work: Linkage disequilibrium might explain the correlated functional status among segregating V segments, but an unknown experimental factor could not be excluded. For the cohort, immune exposure information was limited to CMV serostatus. A later analysis found that most CMV-associated TCR beta chains appeared HLA-restricted, with HLA associations seemingly driven largely by CMV exposure. Specific HLA alleles were associated with 18,000 or so TCR beta sequences at a false discovery rate of 0.05 in a later analysis. Strong co-occurrence of HLA alleles, especially DR and DQ, made assigning TCR associations to individual alleles difficult. The classifier was reported to diagnose cytomegalovirus status with high specificity and sensitivity in both the original cohort and the validation cohort. While some public TCRs were present in many individuals, most TCR sequences turned up only very rarely across donors. A further reported finding was that TCR beta sequences accurately predicted the HLA-A and HLA-B alleles for most subjects in the first cohort. Broadly in line with IMGT annotations, most TCR beta V segments showed up in productive rearrangements about 90% or about 30% of the time in an earlier analysis of 587 of the donors. According to a later analysis, TCR association rates differed among HLA loci, with DRB1 alleles showing the most associated TCRs and HLA-C alleles showing the fewest. Some IMGT-functional V segments, including TRBV6-2 and TRBV6-3, could not be distinguished by the 87-base-pair reads and were therefore excluded. Only TCR beta chains were sequenced in this cohort, and the absence of alpha or paired-chain data limited detectable features. The authors suggested that the approach could potentially be generalized to other disease states and immunological phenotypes. Presence/absence analyses assumed roughly uniform sequencing depth across donors, an assumption that may not hold. In a later analysis, HLA-associated TCR beta chains showed more clonal expansion and lower generation probabilities than non-associated chains that were equally common. A later genetic analysis associated a missense DCLRE1C variant with V-gene and J-gene trimming of TCR beta chains, and an independent cohort replicated the association. Compared with the approximately 670-donor mean, donors in an Asian-associated ancestry cluster had fewer N-insertions in productive TCRs, according to a later genetic analysis. Over 15 rarely observed V segments, including chromosome 9 orphons, were excluded from the earlier analysis of a few hundred of the donors because counts were too low. The study listed 170 or so TCR beta chains as associated with cytomegalovirus. HLA typing was unavailable for some donors at each locus, so association tests used only the typed subset. A cluster of highly shared sequence variants was judged likely to represent a technical artifact of the sequencing pipeline. Three of the identified cytomegalovirus-associated TCR beta chains were confirmed in vitro to be specific for cytomegalovirus antigens. A later analysis reported that several top co-occurrence clusters appeared linked to parvovirus B19, influenza, CMV and Epstein-Barr virus.

As for this clone: Its specific antigen is unknown. Base quality data are lacking; no much larger clone is found one base away.

V is trimmed back by 6 bases and J by 8 bases, and the junction contains 10 bases that no gene match accounts for. The CDR3 contains 14 residues, cysteine and phenylalanine counted. The read is trimmed to its CDR3 DNA, 42 bases read in frame from base 1. CDR1 and CDR2 are drawn from the germline V gene: MNHNS, SASEGT. The cohort consisted of 650 to 850 healthy bone marrow donors. Cohort members were all nominally healthy when sampled, although unrecorded immune exposures were likely present. The donor tested CMV seropositive, placing the donor among the roughly 300 seropositive members of the cohort. A peripheral blood sample was provided by each donor, and peripheral blood mononuclear cells were used for TCR beta sequencing. Genomic DNA was extracted from the blood cell samples with the Qiagen DNeasy Blood Extraction Kit. Libraries came from the immunoSEQ multiplex PCR assay. For the multiplex PCR, a mixture combining 60 forward primers for TCR Vbeta segments and 13 reverse primers for TCR Jbeta segments was used. Amplification of the CDR3 region of rearranged TCR beta genes was performed with a multiplex PCR assay on genomic DNA. On the Illumina HiSeq System, the amplified TCR beta libraries were sequenced as 87-base-pair reads. As for the original processing: A later analysis tallied roughly 80 million unique TCR beta chains across the 660 or so repertoires, and approximately 12 million of those chains were shared by two or more donors. Raw reads were error-corrected and collapsed into unique sequences by a nearest-neighbor algorithm in which closely related sequences were merged to remove PCR and sequencing errors. CDR3 sequences were aligned to IMGT reference sequences to assign V, D and J gene segments. For a sequence to be retained, a match of at least six nucleotides to both a V gene segment and a J gene segment was required. A rearrangement was called productive if the CDR3 had no stop codons and remained in frame with V and J, and every other rearrangement was called non-productive. CDR3 was defined by IMGT convention, running from the second conserved V-encoded cysteine to the conserved J-encoded phenylalanine. In an earlier analysis of roughly 580 of the donors, sequences lacking an unambiguous match to a single V gene segment were excluded. An earlier analysis of a few hundred of the donors called V segments functional above 56.7% productive rearrangements and segregating when the between-donor standard deviation exceeded 5%. A statistical classification framework was developed to diagnose cytomegalovirus status using the catalog of TCR beta chain sequences. In a later analysis, TCR nucleotide sequences were compared against IMGT/GENE-DB human TR gene sequences so that V and J genes could be assigned. A later analysis assigned CDR3 sequences and most-parsimonious VDJ recombination scenarios with the TCRdist pipeline. In a later analysis, every TCR beta chain was defined by the combination of its CDR3 amino acid sequence and its V-gene family, and reads without a unique V-gene family were dropped. To address suspected cross-contamination and a sequencing artifact, a later analysis removed around 590 highly shared, low-generation-probability nucleotide sequences. In a later analysis, a clonal expansion index was calculated for each public chain from normalized within-repertoire ranks of inferred template counts. Generation probabilities in a later analysis came from a VDJ recombination model fitted to out-of-frame rearrangements, and those results were checked against IGoR. Hypergeometric tests were used in a later analysis to score TCR-TCR, TCR-HLA and TCR-CMV co-occurrence, with a repertoire-size bias correction applied to the TCR pairs. To estimate false discovery rates, a later analysis permuted the HLA or CMV assignments 20 times. In a later analysis, co-occurring TCRs were grouped using DBSCAN, and TCRdist sequence similarity was added for clustering within HLA-allele-positive subsets. Repertoires with fewer than 30,000 or more than 120,000 public chains, plus five repertoires with anomalous nucleotide sharing, were excluded from co-occurrence clustering. TCRdb mirrors the immuneACCESS table, restricted to in-frame sequences. Some clones are absent from its copies; in checked studies, under half trace to an unresolved V gene, and the reason for the others is unknown. The V and J calls and clone size come from that table; D and trimming were worked out from the DNA. For this sample the table gives 190,000 or so clones, of which 75% to 90% were detected only once. In total, the top ten clones hold approximately 6.5% of the sample.

The chain is assembled from TRBV6-1 and TRBJ2-7; TRBD2 matches 10 bases in the middle. The clonotype was recovered from a woman aged 45-65 years in good health and CMV-seropositive. The specimen sequenced was PBMCs. The CDR3 protein sequence reads: CASRTGTSAKQQYF. The DNA sequence is TGTGCCAGCAGAACCGGGACTAGCGCGAAACAGCAGTACTTC.